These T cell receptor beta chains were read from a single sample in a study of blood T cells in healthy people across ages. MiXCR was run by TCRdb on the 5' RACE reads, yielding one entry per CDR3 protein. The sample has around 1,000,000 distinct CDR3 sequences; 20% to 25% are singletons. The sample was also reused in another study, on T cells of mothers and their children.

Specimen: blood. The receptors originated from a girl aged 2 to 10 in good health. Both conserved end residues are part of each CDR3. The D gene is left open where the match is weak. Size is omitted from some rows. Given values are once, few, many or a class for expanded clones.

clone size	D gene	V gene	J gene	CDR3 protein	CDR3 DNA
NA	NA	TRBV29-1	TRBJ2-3	CSVNRDKADTQYF	TGCAGCGTCAACAGGGATAAAGCAGATACGCAGTATTTT
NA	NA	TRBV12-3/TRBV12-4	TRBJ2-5	CASGRNKETQYF	TGTGCCAGCGGGCGGAACAAAGAGACCCAGTACTTC
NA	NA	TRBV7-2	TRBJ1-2	CASSIQGREGYTF	TGTGCCAGCAGCATACAGGGTCGGGAGGGCTACACCTTC
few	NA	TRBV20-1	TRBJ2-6	CSAEDYSGANVLTF	TGCAGTGCTGAGGACTACTCTGGGGCCAACGTCCTGACTTTC
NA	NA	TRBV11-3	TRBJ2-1	CASSFNRNEQFF	TGTGCCAGCAGCTTTAATCGGAATGAGCAGTTCTTC
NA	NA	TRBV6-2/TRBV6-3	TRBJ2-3	CASSYSGRGSDTQYF	TGTGCCAGCAGTTACTCGGGGCGGGGCTCAGATACGCAGTATTTT
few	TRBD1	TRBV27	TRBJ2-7	CASYRGPSYEQYF	TGTGCCAGTTACAGGGGTCCTTCCTACGAGCAGTACTTC
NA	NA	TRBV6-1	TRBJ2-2	CALGAGTSPPGSCFF	NA
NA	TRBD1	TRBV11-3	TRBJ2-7	CGSSPYPGQGSSYEQYF	TGTGGCAGCAGCCCGTACCCGGGACAGGGATCGTCCTACGAGCAGTACTTC
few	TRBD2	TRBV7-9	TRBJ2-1	CASSSLLREGLYEQFF	TGTGCCAGCAGCTCACTCCTCCGGGAGGGCCTATATGAGCAGTTCTTC
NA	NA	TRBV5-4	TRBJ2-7	CASSSRTISEQYF	TGTGCCAGCAGCTCCCGGACTATAAGCGAGCAGTACTTC
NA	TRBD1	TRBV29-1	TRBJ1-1	CSVVTGGTEAFF	TGCAGCGTTGTAACAGGGGGAACTGAAGCTTTCTTT
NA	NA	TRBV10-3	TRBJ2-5	CAIQTAARETQYF	TGTGCCATCCAAACTGCCGCTCGAGAGACCCAGTACTTC
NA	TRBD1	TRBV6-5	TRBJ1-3	CASSRTGSLNTIYF	TGTGCCAGCAGTCGGACAGGGAGCCTGAACACCATATATTTT
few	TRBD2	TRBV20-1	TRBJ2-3	CSPGTSGSVSGDTQYF	TGCAGCCCCGGGACTAGCGGGAGTGTGAGTGGAGATACGCAGTATTTT
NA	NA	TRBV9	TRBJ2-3	CASSGGGYTTDTQYF	TGTGCCAGCAGCGGCGGAGGCTATACCACAGATACGCAGTATTTT
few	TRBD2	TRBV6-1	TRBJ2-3	CASSPDTSGRMGTDTQYF	TGTGCCAGCAGCCCAGACACTAGCGGGAGGATGGGCACAGATACGCAGTATTTT
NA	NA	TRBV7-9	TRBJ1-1	CASSSQWGTEAFF	TGTGCCAGCAGCTCACAATGGGGGACTGAAGCTTTCTTT
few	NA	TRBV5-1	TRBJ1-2	CASSPNPTGGYTF	TGCGCCAGCAGCCCCAATCCTACAGGTGGCTACACCTTC
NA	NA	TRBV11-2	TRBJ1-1	CASSLRGETASTEAFF	TGTGCCAGCAGCTTAAGGGGGGAAACAGCCAGCACTGAAGCTTTCTTT
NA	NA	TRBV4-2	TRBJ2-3	CASSQDHPDTQYF	TGTGCCAGCAGCCAAGATCATCCAGATACGCAGTATTTT
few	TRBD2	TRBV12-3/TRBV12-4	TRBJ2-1	CASSFAAREVPHNEQFF	TGTGCCAGCAGTTTCGCAGCTCGGGAGGTACCCCATAATGAGCAGTTCTTC
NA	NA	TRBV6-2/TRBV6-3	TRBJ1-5	CASTRRGQGLIF	TGTGCCAGCACCCGACGGGGTCAGGGGCTGATATTT
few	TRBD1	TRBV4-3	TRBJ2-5	CASSQEGTGSRETQYF	TGCGCCAGCAGCCAAGAGGGGACAGGGTCGAGGGAGACCCAGTACTTC
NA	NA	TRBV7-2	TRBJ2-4	CASSLRALGVAENIQYF	TGTGCCAGCAGCTTACGGGCGTTAGGTGTAGCGGAAAACATTCAGTACTTC